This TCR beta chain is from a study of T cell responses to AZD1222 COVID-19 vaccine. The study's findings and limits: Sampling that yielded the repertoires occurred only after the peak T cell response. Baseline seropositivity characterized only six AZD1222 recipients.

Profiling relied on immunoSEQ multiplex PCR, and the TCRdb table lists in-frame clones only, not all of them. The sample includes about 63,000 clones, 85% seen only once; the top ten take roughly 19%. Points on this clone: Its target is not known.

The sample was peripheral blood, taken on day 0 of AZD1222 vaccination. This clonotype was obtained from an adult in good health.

The CDR3 nucleotides read TGTGCCAGCAGTCCACTTGACAGAACCTACGAGCAGTACTTC. The encoded protein is CASSPLDRTYEQYF. V is TRBV28 and J is TRBJ2-7; weak D call: TRBD1 (5 bases). The germline V gene encodes CDR1 MDHEN and CDR2 SYDVKM. The CDR3 contains 14 residues. Deletions cut 5 bases from V and 2 bases from J, with 13 bases between.